The T cell receptor beta chain described here comes from a study of CD4 T cells in relation to SARS-CoV-2 and coronaviruses. About the study: After less than eleven days of antigen culture, PBMC TCR beta CDR3s were sequenced. The negative reference was HIV-1 Nef peptide pool or peptide-free culture. Shared crossreactive spike epitopes were mapped to their HLA restriction. Study-wide results and caveats: No donor gave both pre-pandemic and post-infection samples.

Unexposed donor CD4+ T cells date from about 2011-2018, before the COVID-19 pandemic. The cells were cultured for about ten days before CD4+ T cells were isolated. TCRdb keeps only in-frame clones here, not all; method: immunoSEQ multiplex PCR. This sample carries tens of thousands of clones, approximately 82% of them seen once, and the ten largest clones take around 16%. This clone was found a few times. As yet, its antigen is unknown. CDR3 size: 15 residues. From germline, CDR1 is MNHEY and CDR2 SVGAGI. V lost 5 bases to trimming and J lost 4 bases; unmatched junction nucleotides: 7. The V call is TRBV6-5, the J call TRBJ1-2; TRBD1 agrees at 10 bases. Sequences were obtained from CD4+ T cells from PBMCs, cultured in vitro. This clonotype originated in a human donor in good health. The CDR3 nucleotides read TGTGCCAGCAGTCTATCGACAGGGGGCCCCTATGGCTACACCTTC. Protein: CASSLSTGGPYGYTF.